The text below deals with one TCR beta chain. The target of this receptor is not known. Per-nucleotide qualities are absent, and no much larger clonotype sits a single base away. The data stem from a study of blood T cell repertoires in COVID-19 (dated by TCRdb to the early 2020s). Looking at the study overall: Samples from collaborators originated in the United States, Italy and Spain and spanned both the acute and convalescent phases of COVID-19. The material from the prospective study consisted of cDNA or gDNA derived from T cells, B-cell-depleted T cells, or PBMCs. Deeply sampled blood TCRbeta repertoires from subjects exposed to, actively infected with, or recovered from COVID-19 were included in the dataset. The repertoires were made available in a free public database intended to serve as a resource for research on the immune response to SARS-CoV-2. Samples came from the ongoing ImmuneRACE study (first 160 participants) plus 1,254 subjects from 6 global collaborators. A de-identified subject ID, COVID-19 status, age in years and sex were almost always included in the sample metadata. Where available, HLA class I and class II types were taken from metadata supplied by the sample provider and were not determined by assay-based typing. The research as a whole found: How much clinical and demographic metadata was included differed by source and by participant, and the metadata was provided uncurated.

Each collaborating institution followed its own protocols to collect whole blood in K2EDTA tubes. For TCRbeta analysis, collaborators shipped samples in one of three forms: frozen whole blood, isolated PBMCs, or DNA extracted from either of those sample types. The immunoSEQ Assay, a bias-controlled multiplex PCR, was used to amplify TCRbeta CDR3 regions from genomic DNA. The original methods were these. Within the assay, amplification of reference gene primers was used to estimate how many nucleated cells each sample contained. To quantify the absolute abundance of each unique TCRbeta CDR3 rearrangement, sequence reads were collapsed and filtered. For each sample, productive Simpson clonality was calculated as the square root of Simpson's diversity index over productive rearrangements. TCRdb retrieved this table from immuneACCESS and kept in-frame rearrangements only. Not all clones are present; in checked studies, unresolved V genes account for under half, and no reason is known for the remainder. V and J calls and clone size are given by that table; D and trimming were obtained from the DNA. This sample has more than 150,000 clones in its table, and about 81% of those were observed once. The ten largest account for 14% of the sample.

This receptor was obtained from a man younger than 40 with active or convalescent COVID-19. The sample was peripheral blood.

At the DNA level, the sequence is TGTGCCAGTAGTATCGAGGACATGCGCGGCTACACCTTC. Its protein product is CASSIEDMRGYTF. Recombination connected TRBV19 to TRBJ1-2; the D gene is perhaps TRBD1, on 5 matching bases. V is cut by 3 bases and J by 8 bases, and the space between the germline ends is 13 bases. The CDR3 spans 13 residues, from the cysteine through the phenylalanine. The entry retains the CDR3 DNA only, 39 bases that are in frame from base 1. From the germline V gene (reference sequence), CDR1 is LNHDA and CDR2 is SQIVND.